This note documents a single T cell receptor beta chain sequence. Its antigen is as yet unknown. The PCR contained 60 Vbeta and 13 Jbeta primers. Profiling relied on immunoSEQ multiplex PCR, and the TCRdb table lists in-frame clones only, not all of them. This table holds 100,000 or so clones, 75% to 80% found once. The entry originates in a study of cytomegalovirus exposure and HLA in healthy donors. Whole-study findings and limits: Sequencing likely caused a cluster of highly shared sequence variants. Reports showed the classifier diagnosing cytomegalovirus status with high specificity and sensitivity. Follow-up analysis seemed to connect common viral pathogens with several of the most significant clusters identified.

V was shortened by 2 bases and J by 4 bases, with 11 bases between the two germline ends. Germline CDR1 is SGHAT and CDR2 is FQDESV (reference sequence). CDR3 length equals 14 residues. V gene TRBV11-1 combines with J gene TRBJ1-2; possibly TRBD1 for D (6 bases). This TCR came from a male donor in good health and CMV-seropositive. Sequencing input: PBMCs. The CDR3 coding sequence is TGTGCCAGCAGCTTAACAGGGAGCGGCTATGGCTACACCTTC. Amino acids: CASSLTGSGYGYTF. Full variable domain (rest looked up from reference TRBV11-1 and TRBJ1-2): EAEVAQSPRYKITEKSQAVAFWCDPISGHATLYWYRQILGQGPELLVQFQDESVVDDSQLPKDRFSAERLKGVDSTLKIQPAELGDSAMYLCASSLTGSGYGYTFGSGTRLTVV.